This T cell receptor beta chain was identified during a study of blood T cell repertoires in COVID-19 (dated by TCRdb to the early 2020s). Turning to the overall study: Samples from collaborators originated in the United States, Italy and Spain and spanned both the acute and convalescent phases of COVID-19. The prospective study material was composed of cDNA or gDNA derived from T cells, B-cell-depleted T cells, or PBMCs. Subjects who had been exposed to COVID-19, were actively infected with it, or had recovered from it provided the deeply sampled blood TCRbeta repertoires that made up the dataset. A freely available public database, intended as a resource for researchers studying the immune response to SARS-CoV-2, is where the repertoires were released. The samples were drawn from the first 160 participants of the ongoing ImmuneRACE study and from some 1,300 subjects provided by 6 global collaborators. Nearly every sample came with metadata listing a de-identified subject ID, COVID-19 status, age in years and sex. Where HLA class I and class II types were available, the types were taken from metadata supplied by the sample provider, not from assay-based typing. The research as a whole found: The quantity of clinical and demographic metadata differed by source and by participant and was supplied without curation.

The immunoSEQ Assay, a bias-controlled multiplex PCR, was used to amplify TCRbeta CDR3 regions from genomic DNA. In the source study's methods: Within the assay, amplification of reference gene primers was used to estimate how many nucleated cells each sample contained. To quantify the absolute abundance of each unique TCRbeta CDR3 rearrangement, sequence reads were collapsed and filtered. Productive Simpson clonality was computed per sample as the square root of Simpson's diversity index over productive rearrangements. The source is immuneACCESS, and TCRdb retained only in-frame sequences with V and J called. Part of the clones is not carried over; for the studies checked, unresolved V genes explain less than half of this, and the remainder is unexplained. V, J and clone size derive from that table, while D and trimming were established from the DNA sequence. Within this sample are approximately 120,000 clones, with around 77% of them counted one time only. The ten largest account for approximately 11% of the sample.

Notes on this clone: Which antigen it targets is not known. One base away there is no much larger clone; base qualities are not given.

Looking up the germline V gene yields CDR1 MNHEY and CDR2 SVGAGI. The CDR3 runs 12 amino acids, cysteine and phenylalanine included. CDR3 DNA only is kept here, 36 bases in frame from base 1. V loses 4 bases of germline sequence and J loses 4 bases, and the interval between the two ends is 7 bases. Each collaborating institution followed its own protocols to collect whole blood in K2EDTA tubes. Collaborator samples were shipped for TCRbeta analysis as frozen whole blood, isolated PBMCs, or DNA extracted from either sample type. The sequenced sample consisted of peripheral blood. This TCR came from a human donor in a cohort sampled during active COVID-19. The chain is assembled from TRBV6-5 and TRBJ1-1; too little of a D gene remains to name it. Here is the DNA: TGTGCCAGCAGTTCCAGGTCCACTGAAGCTTTCTTT. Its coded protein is CASSSRSTEAFF.